This T cell receptor beta chain appears in the sequencing data of a study of Ad26.COV2.S vaccination and SARS-CoV-2 variants. Notes on the study in general: Responses of T cells in total may have been underestimated by the TCR breadth and depth analyses. Placebo recipients trailed vaccine recipients in spike-specific TCR breadth.

This table comes from immunoSEQ multiplex PCR, and its TCRdb copy is limited to in-frame clones, with some not included. Altogether 87,000 or so clones are present, approximately 77% being singletons, with the ten largest covering approximately 15%. V lost 6 bases and J lost 6, with 15 bases in between. This CDR3 has 15 amino acids. The germline V gene encodes CDR1 MGHDK and CDR2 SYGVNS. With regard to this clone: Its cognate antigen is unknown.

The TCR comes from a human donor who had recovered from COVID-19. The sample consisted of peripheral blood, taken after recovery from COVID-19. The J gene is TRBJ1-6, the V gene TRBV25-1; a possible D gene is TRBD1 (6 bases). This chain's CDR3 is CASSASGTTNSPLHF. In nucleotides, the CDR3 is TGTGCCAGCAGCGCCTCCGGGACAACTAATTCACCCCTCCACTTT. The variable domain in full, with the rest retrieved from reference TRBV25-1 and TRBJ1-6, is EADIYQTPRYLVIGTGKKITLECSQTMGHDKMYWYQQDPGMELHLIHYSYGVNSTEKGDLSSESTVSRIRTEHFPLTLESARPSHTSQYLCASSASGTTNSPLHFGNGTRLTVT.